Listed below are T cell receptor beta chains from one sample, sequenced in a study of T cell changes during pregnancy in multiple sclerosis. Only in-frame clones appear in the TCRdb table, and some are missing; sequencing was by immunoSEQ multiplex PCR. The data hold approximately 40,000 clones, with 92% observed a single time. Sequenced here: CD8+ T cells from peripheral blood mononuclear cells, sampled in the third trimester of pregnancy. These receptors were taken from a female donor with multiple sclerosis, enrolled in a pregnancy study. Both conserved end residues are part of each CDR3. D genes are given only for firm matches. The listing skips clone size in some rows; elsewhere it reads once, few, many or a size class.

v_call	clone_size	j_call	d_call	cdr3_nt	cdr3_aa
TRBV19	once	TRBJ2-1	TRBD2	TGTGCCAGTAGTATCGCGACGGGACTAGCGGAATACAATGAGCAGTTCTTC	CASSIATGLAEYNEQFF
TRBV27	-	TRBJ1-2	-	TGTGCCAGCAGCCCGGGATCGCCCAATGGTGGCTACACCTTC	CASSPGSPNGGYTF
TRBV5-4	-	TRBJ1-2	TRBD1	TGTGCCAGCAGCCTCCGCGGACAGGGGGCTATTGGTGGCTACACCTTC	CASSLRGQGAIGGYTF
TRBV4-3	-	TRBJ2-1	TRBD1	TGCGCCAGCAGCCCATTCCACGGGACAGGGACCTACAATGAGCAGTTCTTC	CASSPFHGTGTYNEQFF
TRBV6-1	-	TRBJ2-5	TRBD1	TGTGCCAGCAGGGTGAGGACAGGGCGGGAGACCCAGTACTTC	CASRVRTGRETQYF
TRBV4-2	-	TRBJ2-7	-	TGTGCCAGCAGCCGACAACTAGGAGAGGGTTCGGACGAGCAGTACTTC	CASSRQLGEGSDEQYF
TRBV4-3	few	TRBJ2-6	TRBD2	TGCGCCAGCAGCCAAGGGGAGGGAACTGGGGCCAACGTCCTGACTTTC	CASSQGEGTGANVLTF
TRBV19	once	TRBJ2-6	-	TGTGCCAGTAGTATAGATCGCCTATCTGAGGACAGTCCCTTCTCTGGGGCCAACGTCCTGACTTTC	CASSIDRLSEDSPFSGANVLTF
TRBV18	-	TRBJ2-7	TRBD2	TGTGCCAGCTCACCAAGTCTAGCGGGAGGGGAGCTCTACGAGCGGTACTTC	CASSPSLAGGELYERYF
TRBV6-1	-	TRBJ2-6	-	TGTGCCAGCAGTGCGACGATCGGGGGGGCCAACGTCCTGACTTTC	CASSATIGGANVLTF
TRBV28	-	TRBJ2-1	TRBD2	TGTGCCAGCAGCCGTCCCGGAGGAGCGGGAGGCGTTATGAGCTCCTACAATGAGCAGTTCTTC	CASSRPGGAGGVMSSYNEQFF
TRBV7-3	-	TRBJ1-2	-	TGTGCCAGCAGCGTTAGGGGAGGCGGCTACACCTTC	CASSVRGGGYTF
TRBV18	-	TRBJ2-7	-	TGTGCCAGCTCACCATTCGGAGGGGACTTATCCTACGAGCAGTACTTC	CASSPFGGDLSYEQYF
TRBV10-3	-	TRBJ2-3	TRBD1	TGTGCCATCAGTGATGGGGACAGGGTGACAGATACGCAGTATTTT	CAISDGDRVTDTQYF
TRBV4-1	-	TRBJ2-7	TRBD1	TGCGCCAGCAGCCAAGAAGGTGTGGTGACAGGGGCCTACGAGCAGTACTTC	CASSQEGVVTGAYEQYF
TRBV11-3	-	TRBJ2-1	TRBD1	TGTGCCAGCAGCTTACGGGACAGGGAGGTCAATGAGCAGTTCTTC	CASSLRDREVNEQFF
TRBV9	-	TRBJ1-1	-	TGTGCCAGCAGCGAACCTAGGGACAACCTGGGGACTGAAGCTTTCTTT	CASSEPRDNLGTEAFF
TRBV7-3	-	TRBJ2-3	-	TGTGCCAGCAGCCTTGAGGGGGGGTGGGTGCCGGGTGATACGCAGTATTTT	CASSLEGGWVPGDTQYF
TRBV6-1	-	TRBJ2-7	-	TGTGCCAGCAGTCTTCCCTACGAGCAGTACTTC	CASSLPYEQYF
TRBV13	-	TRBJ2-1	-	TGTGCCAGCAGCCCAAACAACAATGAGCAGTTCTTC	CASSPNNNEQFF
TRBV5-1	-	TRBJ2-1	TRBD2	TGCGCCAGCAGCTCGGGACTAGCGGGAGGGCCGCGTAATGAGCAGTTCTTC	CASSSGLAGGPRNEQFF
TRBV5-6	-	TRBJ1-3	-	TGTGCCAGCAGCTTGGTGGCAGGGACTGGAAACACCATATATTTT	CASSLVAGTGNTIYF
TRBV6-8	-	TRBJ1-3	TRBD1	TGTGCCAGCAGTACTCCCGGGACAGGGGACTCTGGAAACACCATATATTTT	CASSTPGTGDSGNTIYF
TRBV25-1	few	TRBJ2-2	-	TGTGCCAGCAGTTCCGGAGAGATGGAGACCGGGGAGCTGTTTTTT	CASSSGEMETGELFF
TRBV27	-	TRBJ1-5	TRBD1	TGTGCCAGCAGTACCGGGACAGGCCCCCATCAGCCCCAGCATTTT	CASSTGTGPHQPQHF
TRBV19	-	TRBJ2-1	-	TGTGCCAGTAGTATCGAGGGTTACAATGAGCAGTTCTTC	CASSIEGYNEQFF
TRBV9	-	TRBJ2-7	TRBD2	TGTGCCAGCAGCGCAAGCGGGAATGCCTACGAGCAGTACTTC	CASSASGNAYEQYF
TRBV11-3	-	TRBJ2-3	TRBD2	TGTGCCAGCAGCTTACGGGCGGGAGCCCTGGCCGATACGCAGTATTTT	CASSLRAGALADTQYF
TRBV27	-	TRBJ2-7	TRBD2	TGTGCCAGCCACGCCGGCGGCGGGAGAAGTAACGAGCAGTACTTC	CASHAGGGRSNEQYF
TRBV7-2	-	TRBJ1-5	-	TGTGCCAGCAGCCGGGATCAGAATCAGCCCCAGCATTTT	CASSRDQNQPQHF
TRBV15	-	TRBJ1-1	-	TGTGCCACCAGCAGGGCCGGGGAGGGGGGGGGCGCTTTCTTT	CATSRAGEGGGAFF
TRBV19	-	TRBJ1-1	-	TGTGCCAGTACGGAGTTCACTGAAGCTTTCTTT	CASTEFTEAFF
TRBV9	-	TRBJ2-1	TRBD1	TGTGCCAGCAGCGTAGATGGGGACAGCTCCTACAATGAGCAGTTCTTC	CASSVDGDSSYNEQFF
TRBV5-1	-	TRBJ2-4	TRBD2	TGCGCCAGCAGCTTTAATCCGGGACTAGCGGGCGGAGCCAAAAACATTCAGTACTTC	CASSFNPGLAGGAKNIQYF
TRBV27	-	TRBJ2-1	-	TGTGCCAGCAGTTTAGTGCGGTCCCCGGCCTACAATGAGCAGTTCTTC	CASSLVRSPAYNEQFF
TRBV28	few	TRBJ2-6	-	TGTGCCAGCAGTTGGGGGGGGACATCTGGGGCCAACGTCCTGACTTTC	CASSWGGTSGANVLTF
TRBV7-9	-	TRBJ2-1	TRBD2	TGTGCCAGCAGCCCCGCCCCGACTAGCCGCAATGAGCAGTTCTTC	CASSPAPTSRNEQFF
TRBV9	-	TRBJ2-4	TRBD1	TGTGCCAGCAGCCCCGGGACAGCCCCGTCCGAAAACATTCAGTACTTC	CASSPGTAPSENIQYF
TRBV28	few	TRBJ1-5	-	TGTGCCAGCAGTTTCAGTGGCAATCAGCCCCAGCATTTT	CASSFSGNQPQHF
TRBV19	-	TRBJ1-1	-	TGTGCCAGTAGTACGTGGGGAGGGTATCCTGAAGCTTTCTTT	CASSTWGGYPEAFF
TRBV6-1	-	TRBJ1-2	-	TGTGCCAGCAGCCTTCCCACGGGGGGCGGCTATGGCTACACCTTC	CASSLPTGGGYGYTF
TRBV4-1	once	TRBJ1-2	TRBD1	TGCGCCAGCAGCCAAGAGGACAGGGGCTATGGCTACACCTTC	CASSQEDRGYGYTF
TRBV27	once	TRBJ1-2	TRBD1	TGTGCCAGCAGTTTAGGGACAGGCGGTGGCTACACCTTC	CASSLGTGGGYTF
TRBV2	-	TRBJ2-5	-	TGTGCCAGCAGTGACAGGCAGTTCCAAGAGACCCAGTACTTC	CASSDRQFQETQYF
TRBV28	-	TRBJ1-1	-	TGTGCCAGCAGTTTAGGGCTGAACACTGAAGCTTTCTTT	CASSLGLNTEAFF
TRBV27	-	TRBJ1-1	TRBD1	TGTGCCAGCAGTTTATGGCAGGGGGATTCAACTGAAGCTTTCTTT	CASSLWQGDSTEAFF